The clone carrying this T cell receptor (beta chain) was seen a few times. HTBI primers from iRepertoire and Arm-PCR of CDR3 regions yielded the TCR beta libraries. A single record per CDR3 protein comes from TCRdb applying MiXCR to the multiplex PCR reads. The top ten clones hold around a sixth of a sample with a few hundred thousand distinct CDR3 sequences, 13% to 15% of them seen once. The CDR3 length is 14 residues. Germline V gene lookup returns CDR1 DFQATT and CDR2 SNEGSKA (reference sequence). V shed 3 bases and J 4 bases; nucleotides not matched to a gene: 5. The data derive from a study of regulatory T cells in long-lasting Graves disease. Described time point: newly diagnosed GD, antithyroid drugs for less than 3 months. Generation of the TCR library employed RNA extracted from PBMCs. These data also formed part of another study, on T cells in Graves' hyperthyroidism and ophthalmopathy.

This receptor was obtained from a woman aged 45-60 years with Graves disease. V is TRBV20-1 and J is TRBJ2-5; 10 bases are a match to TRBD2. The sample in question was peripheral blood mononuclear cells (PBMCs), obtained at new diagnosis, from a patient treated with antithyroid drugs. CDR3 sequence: CSARVAGGRETQYF. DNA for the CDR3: TGCAGTGCTAGGGTAGCGGGAGGAAGAGAGACCCAGTACTTC.